A selection of T cell receptor beta chains follows, all from one sample in a study of OX40 agonist ivuxolimab in advanced cancers. Some clones are missing from TCRdb's copy, which holds only in-frame ones; the method was immunoSEQ multiplex PCR. The table records 25,000 to 35,000 clones, 87% of them present only once. Sequences were derived from CD4+ or CD8+ T cells sorted from blood, sampled in a trial of the OX40 agonist ivuxolimab. The receptors stem from an adult with an advanced solid tumor such as melanoma, head and neck, liver or kidney cancer. The CDR3 runs from the conserved cysteine through the conserved F or W. The D gene is left open where the match is weak. A clone size is listed for some rows: how often the clone was seen (once, few, many), or a class if it is expanded.

TRBJ2-7	TRBV5-4	.	.	TGTGCCAGCAGCTTGGTAGCGTCTAGCTCCTACGAGCAGTACTTC	CASSLVASSSYEQYF
TRBJ1-1	TRBV5-4	.	.	TGTGCCAGCCGAGCCGGGAAAACTCCTGAAGCTTTCTTT	CASRAGKTPEAFF
TRBJ2-7	TRBV11-1	.	.	TGTGCCAGCAGCTTAGCTGTCCAGGGGTACGAGCAGTACTTC	CASSLAVQGYEQYF
TRBJ1-2	TRBV7-2	.	.	TGTGCCAGCACCATGAATTACTATGGCTACACCTTC	CASTMNYYGYTF
TRBJ2-2	TRBV7-7	.	.	TGTGCTTTAAACAGCGGAGGACAAGGGGAGCTGTTTTTT	CALNSGGQGELFF
TRBJ1-1	TRBV5-5	.	.	TGTGCCAGCAGCTTGGAGTTTACGAACACTGAAGCTTTCTTT	CASSLEFTNTEAFF
TRBJ1-1	TRBV4-1	TRBD1	.	TGCGCCAGCAGCCAAGATCCAGGGGGACAGGGACGGGCTGAAGCTTTCTTT	CASSQDPGGQGRAEAFF
TRBJ2-3	TRBV2	TRBD1	.	TGTGCCAGCAGTCAAGGACAGGGGGCGAGCGATACGCAGTATTTT	CASSQGQGASDTQYF
TRBJ2-7	TRBV13	.	.	TGTGCCAGCAGCTTAGGAGTCATCTCCTACGAGCAGTACTTC	CASSLGVISYEQYF
TRBJ2-1	TRBV9	TRBD2	.	TGTGCCAGCAGCTCCATAGCGGGAGAAGACTACAATGAGCAGTTCTTC	CASSSIAGEDYNEQFF
TRBJ2-3	TRBV5-4	.	few	TGTGCCAGCAGCTTGGATAGGGGCACGCAGTATTTT	CASSLDRGTQYF
TRBJ2-5	TRBV28	TRBD2	.	TGTGCCAGCAGTCCCGAACGGCGGGAGAAAGAGACCCAGTACTTC	CASSPERREKETQYF
TRBJ2-1	TRBV6-6	TRBD1	.	TGTGCCAGCAGTTGGGAGACAGGGGGCTTCTACAATGAGCAGTTCTTC	CASSWETGGFYNEQFF
TRBJ2-7	TRBV6-4	TRBD1	.	TGTGCCAGCAGTGACCCAACAGGGGGACCAGGGTACGAGCAGTACTTC	CASSDPTGGPGYEQYF
TRBJ2-2	TRBV4-3	.	.	TGCGCCAGCAGCCAAGGACTGATCACCGGGGAGCTGTTTTTT	CASSQGLITGELFF
TRBJ2-2	TRBV7-3	.	.	TGTGCCAGCAGCTTAAGCGGGACCGGGGAGCTGTTTTTT	CASSLSGTGELFF
TRBJ2-7	TRBV11-2	.	few	TGTGCCAGCAGCTTAGTTGACAGAACCGCATTTGCCAGCTCCTACGAGCAGTACTTC	CASSLVDRTAFASSYEQYF
TRBJ1-4	TRBV29-1	TRBD1	.	TGCAGCGTTACTAAGTCCGGGACAGATGAAAAACTGTTTTTT	CSVTKSGTDEKLFF